This T cell receptor beta chain derives from a study of blood T cell repertoires in COVID-19. Study at large: The origin of the acute and convalescent COVID-19 samples was the United States, Italy and Spain.

The count of this clone is one. As originally analysed: Reference gene primers were amplified, and this amplification served to estimate nucleated cell counts. Sequencing used immunoSEQ multiplex PCR; TCRdb keeps in-frame clones, though not all of them. The DNA gave D and trimming, while V, J and clone size come from that table. This sample has around 200,000 clones; about nine tenths occur once, and the top ten carry 5.5% to 7.5%. This CDR3 has 15 residues. Germline lookup yields CDR1 SGDLS and CDR2 YYNGEE. Germline trimming cut 3 bases from V and 6 bases from J; bases unmatched to any gene: 7. The receptor was derived from a middle-aged man with acute or convalescent COVID-19. The rearrangement links TRBV9 to TRBJ2-3; 10 bases are a match to TRBD1. The sample taken for sequencing was peripheral blood. The CDR3 protein is CASSAGTGVSDTQYF. The CDR3 bases are TGTGCCAGCAGCGCCGGGACAGGGGTATCGGATACGCAGTATTTT.